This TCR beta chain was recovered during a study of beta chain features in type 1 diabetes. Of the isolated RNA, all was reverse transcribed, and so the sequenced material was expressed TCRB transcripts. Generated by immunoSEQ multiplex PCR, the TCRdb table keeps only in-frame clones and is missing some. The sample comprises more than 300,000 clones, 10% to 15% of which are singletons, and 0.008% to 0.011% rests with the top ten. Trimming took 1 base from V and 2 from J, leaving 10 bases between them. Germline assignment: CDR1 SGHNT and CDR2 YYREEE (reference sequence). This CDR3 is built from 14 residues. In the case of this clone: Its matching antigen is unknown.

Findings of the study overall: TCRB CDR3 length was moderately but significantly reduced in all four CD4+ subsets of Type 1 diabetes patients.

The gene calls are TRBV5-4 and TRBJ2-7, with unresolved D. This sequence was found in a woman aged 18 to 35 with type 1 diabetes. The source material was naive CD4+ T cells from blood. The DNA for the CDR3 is TGTGCCAGCAGCTTGATACTCACCCCCTACGAGCAGTACTTC. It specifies CASSLILTPYEQYF.